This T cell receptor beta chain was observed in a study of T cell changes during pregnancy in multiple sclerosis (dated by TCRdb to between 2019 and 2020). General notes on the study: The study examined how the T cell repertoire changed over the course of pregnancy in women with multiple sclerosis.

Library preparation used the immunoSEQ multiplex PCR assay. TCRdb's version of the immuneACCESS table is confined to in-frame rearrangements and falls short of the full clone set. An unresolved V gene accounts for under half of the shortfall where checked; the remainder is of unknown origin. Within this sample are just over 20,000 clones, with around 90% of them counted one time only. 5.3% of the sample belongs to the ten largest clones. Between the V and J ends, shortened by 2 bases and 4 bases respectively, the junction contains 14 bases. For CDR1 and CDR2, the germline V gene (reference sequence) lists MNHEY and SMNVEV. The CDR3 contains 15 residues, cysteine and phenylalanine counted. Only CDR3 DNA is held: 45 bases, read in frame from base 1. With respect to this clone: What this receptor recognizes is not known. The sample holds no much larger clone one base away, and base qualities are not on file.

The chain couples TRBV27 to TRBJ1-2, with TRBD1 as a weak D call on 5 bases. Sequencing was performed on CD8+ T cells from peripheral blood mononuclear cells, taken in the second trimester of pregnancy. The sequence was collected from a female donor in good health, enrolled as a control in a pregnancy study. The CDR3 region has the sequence CASSLIKGNGYGYTF. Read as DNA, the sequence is TGTGCCAGCAGTTTAATCAAGGGGAATGGCTATGGCTACACCTTC.